Listed below are T cell receptor beta chains from one sample, sequenced in a study. TCRdb recomputed calls from the 5' RACE reads with MiXCR, one row per CDR3 protein. The sample includes 10,000 to 13,000 distinct CDR3 sequences, approximately 17% of them seen just once. Sequenced material: Tregs sorted from a lymph node. All receptors come from a female donor with breast cancer. Both conserved end residues are part of each CDR3. D genes are given only for firm matches. Only part of the rows carry a size: once, few, many, or a class if the clone is expanded.

D gene,J gene,V gene,clone size,CDR3 protein
.,TRBJ2-7,TRBV7-9,medium-sized,CASSLAQGRYEQYF
.,TRBJ1-1,TRBV20-1,medium-sized,CSALPTLNTEAFF
TRBD2,TRBJ2-1,TRBV6-6,medium-sized,CASRKIAGDYNEQFF
.,TRBJ1-2,TRBV5-1,many,CASGLVDPGVAGYTF
.,TRBJ1-4,TRBV9,many,CASSVGHGSNEKLFF
.,TRBJ2-1,TRBV11-2,medium-sized,CASSPGTNNEQFF
.,TRBJ2-5,TRBV7-9,many,CASSLASEGSETQYF
.,TRBJ2-1,TRBV7-3,medium-sized,CASSLNPGAGYEQFF
.,TRBJ2-3,TRBV3-1,many,CASSSPPSFSPDTQYF
.,TRBJ2-7,TRBV7-2,many,CASSFRGNNYEQYF
.,TRBJ1-2,TRBV11-2,few,CASSLVARGRYSSTF
TRBD2,TRBJ2-5,TRBV19,many,CATIGGAGEETQYF
.,TRBJ2-7,TRBV7-8,medium-sized,CASSLDHYYEQYF
.,TRBJ1-2,TRBV18,many,CASSPSQGLGYTF
TRBD2,TRBJ2-1,TRBV5-1,.,CASRSLAGGDHEQFF
.,TRBJ2-7,TRBV4-3,medium-sized,CASSQTYKDEQYF
TRBD1,TRBJ2-1,TRBV20-1,medium-sized,CSARVLGQGVNEQFF
.,TRBJ1-4,TRBV5-1,.,CASSLAGATNEKLFF
.,TRBJ2-1,TRBV3-1,many,CASSPLGNEQFF